The T cell receptor beta chain described here comes from a study of human T cells and chemical hapten exposure (dated by TCRdb to the early 2020s). Study-level background: For sensitization, 2% DPC in acetone was applied to a roughly 2 cm by roughly 2 cm area of upper inner arm skin. Libraries were pooled for sequencing, and per-sample TCR yields varied mainly because of small differences in library volumes within the pool. Approximately 28 alopecia patients gave blood for TCR sequencing at one to four time points (pre-sensitization, 2, 6 and 24 weeks). Patch testing on the upper back used Finn chambers containing 0.01% DPC, with scoring done after 6 days according to International Contact Dermatitis Research Group standards. The patient cohort, mostly female, included alopecia areata with under or over 50% scalp involvement, alopecia totalis and alopecia universalis. Patients additionally received weekly therapeutic DPC doses to the scalp throughout the roughly 25-week study period. Patient blood was sampled pre-sensitization (week 0) and at 2, 6 and about 24 weeks after DPC sensitization. In alopecia patients, the study followed how the peripheral blood TCR repertoire changed in vivo over primary and secondary sensitization to diphenylcyclopropenone (DPC), a hapten. Study-wide findings and limitations: All patients had alopecia, a presumed autoimmune disease, so their immune response might differ from that of healthy individuals. Expanded TCRs formed significantly more large CDR3 similarity clusters than pre-sensitization or healthy control sets, consistent with antigen-driven responses. No change with DPC sensitization was found in the number of TCRs above 1 in 1000 frequency, and no evidence of global repertoire structure alterations was found. After repeated subsampling, the strength of the expansion versus patch-test correlation and the threshold at which it became significant changed. The number of PT1 expanded TCRs positively correlated with patch test score, significant at thresholds 8, 16 and 32 but not 4.

Reading the label with the study, this specimen's time point is: pre-sensitization, week 0. This specimen's treatment or condition label, interpreted: therapeutic diphenylcyclopropenone sensitization with weekly scalp DPC. At each patch-test visit, blood was drawn before the patch test was applied. Patients were eligible if aged 18 to 70, diagnosed with alopecia and judged suitable for DPC therapy, and pregnant patients were excluded. Total RNA was extracted from unfractionated whole blood collected in Tempus Blood RNA tubes. Regarding this clonotype: Its cognate antigen has yet to be identified. No base quality values were provided; no much bigger clone lies one nucleotide off.

Library construction relied on RACE. The run used a NextSeq 500. During library preparation, unique molecular identifiers were attached to individual cDNA molecules so that TCRs could be counted quantitatively and reproducibly. Both TCR alpha and TCR beta chains were sequenced from each blood RNA sample. The paper's data handling went like this. A median of around 100,000 TCRs per sample was observed, with a range of roughly 23,224 to 750,000. V, J and CDR3 annotation of the TCR reads was performed with the Decombinator software suite. For PS versus PT1 abundance plots, all samples were subsampled to the same number of TCRs (28,000). TCRs were defined as expanded if absent before sensitization and observed at least eight times at the 2-week time point. TCRdb reprocessed the public reads (quality trimming at Q25 with fastp, clone calling with MiXCR) and kept in-frame beta chains. Identical CDR3 proteins give one entry, which carries the most common genes and DNA. V and J calls and clone size were set by TCRdb, not the authors. In all, the sample holds tens of thousands of distinct CDR3 sequences, and around 12% of those were seen once. Under 7% of the sample is held by the ten biggest clonotypes.

The CDR3 goes from the cysteine to the phenylalanine over 12 residues. CDR3 DNA is the only sequence kept; it has 36 bases, read in frame from the first base. Via the germline V gene (reference sequence), CDR1 is DFQATT and CDR2 SNEGSKA. V is clipped by 5 bases and J by 4 bases, and the sequence between their germline boundaries is 12 bases long. Rearrangement joined TRBV20-1 to TRBJ2-7; TRBD2 is perhaps the D gene, given 5 matching bases. Sample: whole blood, taken in connection with sensitization to the hapten diphenylcyclopropenone (DPC). The sequence was collected from a woman aged 25-40 years with alopecia areata. Some clones in this sample may be carry-over from other donors' samples. The nucleotides read TGCAGTGCTCCAGCGACTATTTACGAGCAGTACTTC. Translated, this is CSAPATIYEQYF.